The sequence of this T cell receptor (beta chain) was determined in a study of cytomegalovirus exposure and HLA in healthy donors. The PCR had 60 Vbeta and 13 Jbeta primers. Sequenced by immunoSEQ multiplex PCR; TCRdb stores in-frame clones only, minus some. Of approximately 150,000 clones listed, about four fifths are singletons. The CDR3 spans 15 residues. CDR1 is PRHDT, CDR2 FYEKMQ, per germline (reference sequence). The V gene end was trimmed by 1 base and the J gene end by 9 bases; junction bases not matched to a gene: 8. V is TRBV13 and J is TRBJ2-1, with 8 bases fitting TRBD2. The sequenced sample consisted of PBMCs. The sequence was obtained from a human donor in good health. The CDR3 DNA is TGTGCCAGCAGCTTAGAAAGGACTAGCAGGGTTGAGCAGTTCTTC. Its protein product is CASSLERTSRVEQFF.